This T cell receptor beta chain was captured in a study of blood T cell repertoires in COVID-19. About the research overall: Sites in the United States, Italy and Spain provided acute and convalescent COVID-19 samples. Nucleic acid was either cDNA or gDNA, and it came from T cells, B-cell-depleted T cells, or PBMCs.

J gave up 2 bases and V 2 bases, and 7 bases lay outside the gene matches. There are 18 residues in the CDR3. Germline lookup yields CDR1 SGHNT and CDR2 YYREEE (reference sequence). Per the original methods: Nucleated cell counts were estimated from reference gene primer amplification. The assay was immunoSEQ multiplex PCR, and TCRdb's table has in-frame clones only and misses some. V, J and clone size derive from that table, while D and trimming were established from the DNA sequence. The table has 250,000 to 300,000 clones, about 88% seen once. Input material: peripheral blood. The sequence was collected from a man younger than 35 with active or convalescent COVID-19. The chain joins TRBV5-4 to TRBJ2-6; 10 bases agree with TRBD1. For the CDR3, the DNA is TGTGCCAGCAGCTTCGGGACAGGGGCCAGCGCTGGGGCCAACGTCCTGACTTTC. This sequence encodes CASSFGTGASAGANVLTF.